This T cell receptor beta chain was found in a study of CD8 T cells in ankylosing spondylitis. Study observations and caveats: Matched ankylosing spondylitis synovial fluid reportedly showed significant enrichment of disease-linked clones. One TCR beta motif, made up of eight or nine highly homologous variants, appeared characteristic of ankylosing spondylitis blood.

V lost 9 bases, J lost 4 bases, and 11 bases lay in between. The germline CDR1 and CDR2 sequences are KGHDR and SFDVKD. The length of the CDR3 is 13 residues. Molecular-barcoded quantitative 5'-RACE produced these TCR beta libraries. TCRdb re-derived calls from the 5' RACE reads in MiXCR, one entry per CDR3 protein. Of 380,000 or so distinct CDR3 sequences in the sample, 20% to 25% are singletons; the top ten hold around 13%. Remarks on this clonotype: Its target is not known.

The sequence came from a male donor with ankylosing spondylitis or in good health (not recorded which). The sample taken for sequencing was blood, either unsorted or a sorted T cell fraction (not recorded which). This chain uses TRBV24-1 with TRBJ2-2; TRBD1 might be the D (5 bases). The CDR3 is CATRQSATGELFF. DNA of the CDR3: TGTGCCACCCGACAGTCGGCCACCGGGGAGCTGTTTTTT.